This is a list of T cell receptor beta chains from one sample in a study of blood T cell repertoires in COVID-19. Assay: immunoSEQ multiplex PCR; the TCRdb copy retains only in-frame clones and omits some. The sample lists 170,000 or so clones, 88% seen once, with approximately 9% in the top ten. Sequencing was performed on PBMCs or T cells enriched from blood (not recorded which). Source of these receptors: a woman aged 18-35 years who had recovered from COVID-19. Both conserved end residues are trimmed from each CDR3. Fields, in order: CDR3 protein, J gene, clone size, V gene. For some rows the clone size is stated as once, few or many, or as a class when expanded; others skip it.

ASRPIGPETQY | TRBJ2-5 | - | TRBV2
ASSASLVRREAF | TRBJ1-1 | few | TRBV9
AISDPNTGADTEAF | TRBJ1-1 | - | TRBV10-3
ASSQDWATGDYSNQPQH | TRBJ1-5 | - | TRBV4-3
ASSRDRGYEQY | TRBJ2-7 | - | TRBV4-3
ASRRTSGVIYEQY | TRBJ2-7 | - | TRBV19
ASSAGTGRVRELF | TRBJ2-2 | - | TRBV5-1
ASSPYTGELF | TRBJ2-2 | - | TRBV7-3
ASSFGGTGELF | TRBJ2-2 | - | TRBV7-9
ASSHRNGAGAGNTIY | TRBJ1-3 | - | TRBV7-8
ASSLVSGSYEKLF | TRBJ1-4 | - | TRBV28
ASTLGLAPSNEQF | TRBJ2-1 | - | TRBV11-1
ASSISQGSSPLH | TRBJ1-6 | few | TRBV19
ASSLELADTGELF | TRBJ2-2 | - | TRBV5-1
ASRDTSGNTIY | TRBJ1-3 | - | TRBV6-5
ASRSGSYEQY | TRBJ2-7 | - | TRBV27
ASSPRGASGNTIY | TRBJ1-3 | - | TRBV11-2
ASSTLGTGHYYGYT | TRBJ1-2 | - | TRBV28